This is a list of T cell receptor beta chains from one sample in a study of T cell responses to AZD1222 COVID-19 vaccine. Assay used: immunoSEQ multiplex PCR; TCRdb lists only in-frame clones, some missing. The data hold 180,000 or so clones, with roughly 92% observed a single time. The sample in question was peripheral blood, obtained on day 0 of AZD1222 vaccination. These receptors were obtained from an adult in good health. Both conserved end residues are part of each CDR3. Fields, in order: D gene, J gene, clone size, V gene, CDR3 protein, CDR3 DNA. D genes are given only for firm matches. Some rows have no size entry. The others give once, few or many, or a class for an expanded clone.

>-|TRBJ1-2|-|TRBV27
CASSLSVRGHSGYTF
TGTGCCAGCAGTTTATCGGTTCGGGGGCATAGTGGCTACACCTTC
>TRBD1|TRBJ1-2|-|TRBV14
CASSHTGGRSRFPNYGYTF
TGTGCCAGCAGCCACACAGGGGGCCGAAGTCGATTTCCCAACTATGGCTACACCTTC
>TRBD1|TRBJ2-3|-|TRBV25-1
CASSEGTGGFGTQYF
TGTGCCAGCAGTGAAGGGACAGGGGGATTTGGTACGCAGTATTTT
>-|TRBJ2-7|-|TRBV6-6
CASSYSIGTVAYEQYF
TGTGCCAGCAGTTACTCGATCGGGACGGTCGCCTACGAGCAGTACTTC
>-|TRBJ2-3|-|TRBV6-5
CASTRPTDTQYF
TGTGCCAGCACCCGGCCCACAGATACGCAGTATTTT
>TRBD1|TRBJ1-2|-|TRBV6-6
CASSSTGVSANYGYTF
TGTGCCAGCAGTTCGACAGGGGTCTCAGCTAACTATGGCTACACCTTC
>-|TRBJ2-2|-|TRBV19
CASSIAGEFLNTGELFF
TGTGCCAGTAGTATAGCGGGAGAATTTTTAAACACCGGGGAGCTGTTTTTT
>-|TRBJ2-6|-|TRBV9
CASSVTLAPLSGANVLTF
TGTGCCAGCAGCGTGACTCTAGCCCCCTTATCTGGGGCCAACGTCCTGACTTTC
>-|TRBJ2-7|-|TRBV7-6
CASSLGGGHFYEQYF
TGTGCCAGCAGCTTAGGAGGGGGTCACTTTTACGAGCAGTACTTC
>-|TRBJ1-3|-|TRBV28
CASDRSAGGNTIYF
TGTGCCAGCGACAGGTCGGCGGGGGGAAACACCATATATTTT
>-|TRBJ1-2|-|TRBV3-1/TRBV3-2
CASSQAFRGYTF
TGTGCCAGCAGCCAGGCCTTTCGGGGCTACACCTTC
>TRBD1|TRBJ1-2|-|TRBV15
CATSSPDRGITNYGYTF
TGTGCCACCAGCTCACCTGACAGGGGTATTACTAACTATGGCTACACCTTC
>-|TRBJ2-2|-|TRBV27
CASRKRGPLGGTGELFF
TGTGCCAGCAGGAAGCGAGGCCCCCTGGGAGGCACCGGGGAGCTGTTTTTT
>TRBD2|TRBJ2-1|-|TRBV18
CASSSLAADYNEQFF
TGTGCCAGCTCCTCACTAGCGGCCGACTACAATGAGCAGTTCTTC
>-|TRBJ1-6|-|TRBV10-3
CAIRENQGMSNSPLHF
TGTGCCATCAGAGAAAACCAGGGGATGTCGAATTCACCCCTCCACTTT
>-|TRBJ1-1|-|TRBV6-6
CASSPSPWGEAFF
TGTGCCAGCAGCCCGAGTCCCTGGGGTGAAGCTTTCTTT
>-|TRBJ1-5|-|TRBV30
CAWSVGQDQPQHF
TGTGCCTGGAGTGTAGGCCAGGATCAGCCCCAGCATTTT
>TRBD2|TRBJ2-1|-|TRBV27
CASSNGPSGSDEQFF
TGTGCCAGCAGTAACGGGCCTAGCGGGAGCGATGAGCAGTTCTTC
>-|TRBJ1-6|once|TRBV7-9
CASSLASGVNSPLHF
TGTGCCAGCAGCTTAGCGTCGGGGGTTAATTCACCCCTCCACTTT
>-|TRBJ2-2|-|TRBV9
CASSAAAGTGELFF
TGTGCCAGCAGCGCAGCAGCGGGCACCGGGGAGCTGTTTTTT
>-|TRBJ1-2|-|TRBV28
CASSLGQGYGYTF
TGTGCCAGCAGTTTGGGGCAGGGGTATGGCTACACCTTC
>-|TRBJ1-4|-|TRBV2
CASSLEQGRDEKLFF
TGTGCCAGCAGTTTAGAACAGGGAAGGGATGAAAAACTGTTTTTT
>TRBD1|TRBJ1-2|-|TRBV3-1/TRBV3-2
CASSLYQLGQQGMDGYTF
TGTGCCAGCAGCCTTTATCAGCTGGGCCAACAGGGGATGGATGGCTACACCTTC
>-|TRBJ1-1|-|TRBV6-5
CASRRFGINTEAFF
TGTGCCAGCAGACGATTTGGGATCAACACTGAAGCTTTCTTT
>-|TRBJ1-1|-|TRBV14
CASSLATPTEAFF
TGTGCCAGCAGCCTGGCCACCCCCACTGAAGCTTTCTTT
>TRBD2|TRBJ2-1|once|TRBV30
CAWSVPGLVVYNEQFF
TGTGCCTGGAGTGTACCGGGACTAGTCGTCTACAATGAGCAGTTCTTC
>-|TRBJ2-7|-|TRBV3-1/TRBV3-2
CASSQGQSYEQYF
TGTGCCAGCAGCCAAGGGCAGAGCTACGAGCAGTACTTC
>-|TRBJ1-1|-|TRBV12-5
CASGWEGNTEAFF
TGTGCTAGTGGTTGGGAGGGGAACACTGAAGCTTTCTTT
>-|TRBJ1-5|-|TRBV29-1
CSVEGGSNQPQHF
TGCAGCGTTGAGGGGGGGAGCAATCAGCCCCAGCATTTT
>TRBD1|TRBJ1-6|-|TRBV15
CATSRDQGAGNSPLHF
TGTGCCACCAGCAGAGATCAGGGGGCAGGTAATTCACCCCTCCACTTT
>-|TRBJ1-4|-|TRBV6-5
CASSYSSIATNEKLFF
TGTGCCAGCAGTTACTCGAGTATCGCAACTAATGAAAAACTGTTTTTT
>TRBD1|TRBJ1-1|-|TRBV7-9
CASIWDRGNTEAFF
TGTGCCAGCATCTGGGACAGGGGGAACACTGAAGCTTTCTTT
>-|TRBJ1-6|-|TRBV4-1
CASSQDHGSPLHF
TGCGCCAGCAGCCAAGATCACGGTTCACCCCTCCACTTT
>-|TRBJ1-1|-|TRBV30
CAPRGGRNKGNTEAFF
TGTGCTCCACGAGGTGGGCGAAATAAGGGGAACACTGAAGCTTTCTTT
>-|TRBJ2-3|once|TRBV7-2
CASSEADTQYF
TGTGCCAGCAGCGAAGCAGATACGCAGTATTTT
>-|TRBJ2-3|-|TRBV25-1
CASSGGQGVTDTQYF
TGTGCCAGCAGTGGCGGGCAGGGAGTCACAGATACGCAGTATTTT
>TRBD1|TRBJ2-5|-|TRBV18
CASSPRTGAAETQYF
TGTGCCAGCTCCCCAAGGACAGGGGCAGCTGAGACCCAGTACTTC
>-|TRBJ2-1|-|TRBV7-6
CASSLVNSPGSSYNEQFF
TGTGCCAGCAGCTTAGTGAATAGCCCGGGCTCTTCCTACAATGAGCAGTTCTTC
>-|TRBJ1-4|-|TRBV30
CAWSPRVYEKLFF
TGTGCCTGGAGTCCCAGGGTATATGAAAAACTGTTTTTT
>-|TRBJ1-2|-|TRBV19
CATSVTRGYTF
TGTGCCACCTCGGTAACTCGCGGCTACACCTTC
>TRBD2|TRBJ2-5|-|TRBV28
CASSFPGRAQYF
TGTGCCAGCAGTTTCCCCGGGAGGGCCCAGTACTTC
>-|TRBJ1-2|-|TRBV15
CATSRDRGAAPTSNYGYTF
TGTGCCACCAGCAGAGATCGGGGGGCAGCTCCAACTTCTAACTATGGCTACACCTTC
>-|TRBJ1-2|-|TRBV7-9
CASRATVNYGYTF
TGTGCCAGCAGGGCGACAGTGAACTATGGCTACACCTTC
>-|TRBJ1-1|once|TRBV4-1
CASSQEEGLNTEAFF
TGCGCCAGCAGCCAAGAAGAGGGGTTGAACACTGAAGCTTTCTTT
>-|TRBJ1-5|-|TRBV2
CASRGDGGNQPQHF
TGTGCCAGCAGGGGTGACGGAGGCAATCAGCCCCAGCATTTT
>-|TRBJ1-2|-|TRBV20-1
CSASSIRKSNYGYTF
TGCAGTGCTAGTAGTATACGGAAGAGCAACTATGGCTACACCTTC
>-|TRBJ2-2|-|TRBV18
CASSPPAGSGELFF
TGTGCCAGCTCACCACCGGCAGGGTCCGGGGAGCTGTTTTTT
>TRBD2|TRBJ2-1|-|TRBV27
CASSAVLAGLYNEQFF
TGTGCCAGCAGTGCAGTACTAGCGGGTTTATACAATGAGCAGTTCTTC
>TRBD1|TRBJ1-1|-|TRBV3-1/TRBV3-2
CASRSGTGGSEAFF
TGTGCCAGCAGGTCCGGGACAGGAGGTTCTGAAGCTTTCTTT
>-|TRBJ2-1|-|TRBV10-1
CASSESIRRRADEQFF
TGCGCCAGCAGTGAGTCGATCCGGAGAAGGGCCGATGAGCAGTTCTTC